The T cell receptor (beta chain) under discussion was sequenced for a study of blood T cell repertoires in COVID-19. This clone was observed once. Unmatched junction bases numbered 8, after V lost 6 bases and J lost 3 bases. The CDR3 loop spans 14 amino acids. CDR1 and CDR2 (germline): LGHNT, FRNRAP. In terms of age and location, participants ranged from roughly 18 to 89 years and lived in around 22 US areas. Repertoires were generated with immunoSEQ multiplex PCR, while TCRdb's copy carries only in-frame clones and drops some. The sample contains hundreds of thousands of clones, about 90% of which appear only once.

The sample consisted of PBMCs or T cells enriched from blood (not recorded which). The chain employs TRBV12-5 and TRBJ2-7; the match to TRBD2 covers 7 bases. The sequence came from a young woman with acute COVID-19. CDR3 region: CASGPAGTFYEQYF. CDR3 DNA: TGTGCTAGTGGCCCAGCGGGAACTTTCTACGAGCAGTACTTC.